These 12 T cell receptor beta chains were sequenced from one sample in a study of T cells after yellow fever vaccination. MiXCR, run by TCRdb on the 5' RACE reads, gives a single entry per CDR3 protein. The repertoire includes around 30,000 distinct CDR3 sequences, more than 9% of them detected once, and roughly an eighth sits in the top ten. The sample here was PBMCs, either bulk or a sorted T-cell subset (CD4+, CD8+, memory, or dextramer-sorted; not recorded which), taken more than 13 days after the first yellow fever vaccination. These receptor sequences come from a man between 18 and 35 years old who received the YFV17D yellow fever vaccine.

This clonotype is medium-sized by share. This chain uses TRBV27 with TRBJ2-2; D is ambiguous. Germline values: CDR1 MNHEY, CDR2 SMNVEV (reference sequence). Trimming shortened V by 10 bases and J by 2 bases, and 11 bases separated the two germline ends. The CDR3 is made up of 13 amino acids. The chain's CDR3 is CATGSANTGELFF. CDR3 DNA sequence: TGTGCCACTGGGTCGGCCAACACCGGGGAGCTGTTTTTT.

This clonotype was picked up many times. The chain combines TRBV7-2 with TRBJ2-1; 11 bases match TRBD2. CDR3 length equals 18 residues. V shed 0 bases, J shed 0 bases, and the junction held 4 bases outside the gene matches. CDR1 SGHTA and CDR2 FQGNSA come from the germline V gene. The CDR3 sequence is CASSLAKTSGDSYNEQFF. The CDR3 DNA reads as TGTGCCAGCAGCTTAGCTAAGACTAGCGGGGACTCCTACAATGAGCAGTTCTTC.

The chain links TRBV5-4 to TRBJ2-6; 8 nucleotides line up with TRBD2. The V segment lost 4 bases and the J segment 4 bases; nucleotides outside the gene matches: 4. The CDR3 has 15 residues. Germline V lookup: CDR1 SGHNT, CDR2 YYREEE (reference sequence). The CDR3 sequence: CASSPGGRGANVLTF. The CDR3 DNA reads TGTGCCAGCAGCCCGGGGGGGAGGGGGGCCAACGTCCTGACTTTC. The variable domain in full, completed from reference TRBV5-4 and TRBJ2-6, reads ETGVTQSPTHLIKTRGQQVTLRCSSQSGHNTVSWYQQALGQGPQFIFQYYREEENGRGNFPPRFSGLQFPNYSSELNVNALELDDSALYLCASSPGGRGANVLTFGAGSRLTVL.

This clonotype was recorded many times. The genes are TRBV5-1 and TRBJ2-6; D possibly corresponds to TRBD1 (5 bases). Per the germline V gene, CDR1 is SGHRS and CDR2 is YFSETQ. This CDR3 is 15 amino acids long. Trimming left V 5 bases short and J 1 base short, with 10 bases between. The CDR3 loop reads CASSLQVSGANVLTF. CDR3 coding DNA: TGCGCCAGCAGTTTACAGGTTTCTGGGGCCAACGTCCTGACTTTC.

At least ten counts were recorded for this clonotype. The gene calls are TRBV5-1 and TRBJ2-3; 8 bases fit TRBD2. With 5 bases clipped from V and 5 bases from J, the junction kept 4 bases outside the gene matches. The CDR3 loop spans 13 amino acids. Germline-derived CDR1 and CDR2 are SGHRS and YFSETQ. In DNA form, the CDR3 reads TGCGCCAGCAGTCTGGCGGGGGGAGATACGCAGTATTTT. This codes for CASSLAGGDTQYF.

There are many counts of this clonotype. This chain uses TRBV12-3 or TRBV12-4 with TRBJ2-1; TRBD2 agrees at 11 bases. The CDR3 sequence is 18 residues long. V gave up 3 bases and J gave up 0 bases; unmatched junction bases: 7. The CDR3 spells CASSFRLAGGHSYNEQFF. CDR3 DNA: TGTGCCAGCAGTTTTAGGCTAGCGGGGGGTCACTCCTACAATGAGCAGTTCTTC.

This clonotype was seen many times. The CDR3 loop is CASSTTGAYEQYF. CDR3 DNA: TGTGCCAGTAGTACAACAGGGGCCTACGAGCAGTACTTC. This rearrangement joins TRBV19 to TRBJ2-7; TRBD1 aligns across 7 bases. The CDR3 extends over 13 amino acids. Trimming at V came to 4 bases and at J to 2 bases, leaving 2 bases not matched to a gene. Germline loops: CDR1 LNHDA, CDR2 SQIVND (reference sequence). Drawing the rest from reference TRBV19 and TRBJ2-7, the complete variable domain is DGGITQSPKYLFRKEGQNVTLSCEQNLNHDAMYWYRQDPGQGLRLIYYSQIVNDFQKGDIAEGYSVSREKKESFPLTVTSAQKNPTAFYLCASSTTGAYEQYFGPGTRLTVT.

In its sample, this clonotype was seen many times. The chain has TRBV5-6 and TRBJ2-1, with D perhaps TRBD2 (7 bases). V lost 1 base, J lost 4 bases, and 15 bases lay in between. Germline loops: CDR1 SGHDT, CDR2 YYEEEE. The CDR3 covers 16 residues. The CDR3 region has the DNA TGTGCCAGCAGCTTGAGGGGGGGATCTACGTACAATGAGCAGTTCTTC. Translated: CASSLRGGSTYNEQFF. The full variable domain, rest sourced from reference TRBV5-6 and TRBJ2-1, is DAGVTQSPTHLIKTRGQQVTLRCSPKSGHDTVSWYQQALGQGPQFIFQYYEEEERQRGNFPDRFSGHQFPNYSSELNVNALLLGDSALYLCASSLRGGSTYNEQFFGPGTRLTVL.

The chain has TRBV7-2 and TRBJ2-6, with D tentatively TRBD1 or TRBD2 (5 bases each). Trimming shortened V by 0 bases and J by 4 bases, and 7 bases separated the two germline ends. The V gene's germline CDR1 is SGHTA and CDR2 FQGNSA. The CDR3 is 15 residues long. The CDR3 DNA reads as TGTGCCAGCAGCTTAGCGGGGACGGGGGCCAACGTCCTGACTTTC. It specifies CASSLAGTGANVLTF.

This clonotype came up a few times. One junction end does not reproduce the germline sequence, and a read error may be involved. V gene TRBV12-3 or TRBV12-4 combines with J gene TRBJ1-1, with D possibly being TRBD1 (5 bases). There are 18 residues in the CDR3. This chain's CDR3 is CACSLFGRGLSMNTEAFF. CDR3 nucleotides: TGTGCCTGCAGTTTATTTGGTAGGGGCCTTTCTATGAACACTGAAGCTTTCTTT.

In its sample, this clonotype was seen many times. This chain uses TRBV4-2 with TRBJ2-7; 9 positions agree with TRBD1. The CDR3 contains 17 residues. Germline CDR1 LGHNA, CDR2 YNFKEQ. Trimming cost V 1 base and J 2 bases; bases outside gene matches: 9. CDR3: CASSQVSGQGGTYEQYF. In DNA, the CDR3 is TGTGCCAGCAGCCAAGTGTCGGGACAGGGAGGAACCTACGAGCAGTACTTC.

V gene TRBV7-7 combines with J gene TRBJ2-7, with 7 bases aligning to TRBD1. There are 14 residues in the CDR3. Germline CDR1 SSHAT, CDR2 FNYEAQ (reference sequence). J gave up 7 bases and V 4 bases, and 10 bases lay outside the gene matches. The CDR3 DNA follows: TGTGCCAGCAGCTCTTCGACAGGGTCGGGGGAGCAGTACTTC. It translates to CASSSSTGSGEQYF.